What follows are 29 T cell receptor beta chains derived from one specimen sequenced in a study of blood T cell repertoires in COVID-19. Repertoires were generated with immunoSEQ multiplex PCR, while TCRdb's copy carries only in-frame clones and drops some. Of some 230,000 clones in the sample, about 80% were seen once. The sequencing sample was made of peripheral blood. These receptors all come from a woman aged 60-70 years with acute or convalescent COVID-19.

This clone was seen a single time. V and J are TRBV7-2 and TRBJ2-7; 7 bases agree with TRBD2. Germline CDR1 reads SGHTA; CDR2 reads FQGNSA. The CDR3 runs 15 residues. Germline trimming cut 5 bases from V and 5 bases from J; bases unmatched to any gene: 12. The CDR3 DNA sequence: TGTGCCAGCAGCGTCACTAGCGTGCCCCCCCACGAGCAGTACTTC. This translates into CASSVTSVPPHEQYF.

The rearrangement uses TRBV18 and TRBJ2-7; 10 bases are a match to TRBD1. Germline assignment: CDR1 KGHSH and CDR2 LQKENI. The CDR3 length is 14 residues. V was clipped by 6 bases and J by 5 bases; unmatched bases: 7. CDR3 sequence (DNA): TGTGCCAGCTCTCCGACAGGGGGCGCAGACGAGCAGTACTTC. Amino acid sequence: CASSPTGGADEQYF.

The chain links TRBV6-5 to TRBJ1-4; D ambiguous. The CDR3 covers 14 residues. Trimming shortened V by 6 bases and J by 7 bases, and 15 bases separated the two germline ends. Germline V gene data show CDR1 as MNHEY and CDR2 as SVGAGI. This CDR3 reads CASRLGGYGEKLFF. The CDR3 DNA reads TGTGCCAGCAGACTTGGCGGGTATGGTGAAAAACTGTTTTTT.

The CDR3: CASSQTSRRTDTQYF. CDR3 DNA sequence: TGCGCCAGCAGCCAGACTAGCAGGCGCACAGATACGCAGTATTTT. The chain joins TRBV5-1 to TRBJ2-3; 7 nucleotides match TRBD2. The V segment lost 4 bases and the J segment 1 base; nucleotides outside the gene matches: 6. The CDR3 sequence is 15 residues long. CDR1 and CDR2 from the germline V gene are SGHRS and YFSETQ.

CDR3 sequence: CASSLTSGGQETQYF. The CDR3 nucleotides read TGTGCCAGCAGCCTGACTAGCGGGGGGCAAGAGACCCAGTACTTC. The V gene is TRBV7-2, the J gene TRBJ2-5; 13 bases are shared with TRBD2. This CDR3 has 15 amino acids. Germline V CDR1 and CDR2: SGHTA, FQGNSA. V trimming: 5 bases; J trimming: 2 bases; junction bases outside the gene matches: 2.

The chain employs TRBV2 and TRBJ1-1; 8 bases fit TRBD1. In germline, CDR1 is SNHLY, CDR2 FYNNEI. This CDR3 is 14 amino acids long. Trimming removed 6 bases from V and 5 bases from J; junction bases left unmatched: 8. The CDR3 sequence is CASRHTGGLTEAFF. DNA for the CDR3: TGTGCCAGCAGGCATACAGGGGGTTTAACTGAAGCTTTCTTT.

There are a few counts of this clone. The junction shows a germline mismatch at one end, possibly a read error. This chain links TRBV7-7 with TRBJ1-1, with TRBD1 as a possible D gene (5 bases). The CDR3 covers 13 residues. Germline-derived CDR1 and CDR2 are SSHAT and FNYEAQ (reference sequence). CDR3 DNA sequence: TGTGCTAGCAGCTTAAAGGAGGGGACTGAAGCTTTCTTT. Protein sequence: CASSLKEGTEAFF.

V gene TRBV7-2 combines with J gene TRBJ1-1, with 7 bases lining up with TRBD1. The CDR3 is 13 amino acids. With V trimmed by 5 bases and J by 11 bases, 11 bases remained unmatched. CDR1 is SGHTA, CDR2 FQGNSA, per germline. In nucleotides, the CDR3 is TGTGCCAGCAGCGTCATACAACAGGGGATGGCTTTCTTT. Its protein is CASSVIQQGMAFF.

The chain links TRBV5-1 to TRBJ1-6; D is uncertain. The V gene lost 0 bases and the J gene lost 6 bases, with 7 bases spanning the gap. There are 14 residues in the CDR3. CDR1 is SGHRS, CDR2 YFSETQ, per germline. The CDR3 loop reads CASSLGAGNSPLHF. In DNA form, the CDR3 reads TGCGCCAGCAGCTTGGGGGCGGGTAATTCACCCCTCCACTTT. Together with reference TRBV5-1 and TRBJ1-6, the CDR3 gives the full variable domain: KAGVTQTPRYLIKTRGQQVTLSCSPISGHRSVSWYQQTPGQGLQFLFEYFSETQRNKGNFPGRFSGRQFSNSRSEMNVSTLELGDSALYLCASSLGAGNSPLHFGNGTRLTVT.

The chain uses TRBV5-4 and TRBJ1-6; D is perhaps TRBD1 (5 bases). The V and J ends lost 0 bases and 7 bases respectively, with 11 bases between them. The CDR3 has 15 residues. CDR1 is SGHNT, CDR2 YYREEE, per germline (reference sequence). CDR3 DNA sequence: TGTGCCAGCAGCTTGGTGGGGGGGGAGAATTCACCCCTCCACTTT. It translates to CASSLVGGENSPLHF.

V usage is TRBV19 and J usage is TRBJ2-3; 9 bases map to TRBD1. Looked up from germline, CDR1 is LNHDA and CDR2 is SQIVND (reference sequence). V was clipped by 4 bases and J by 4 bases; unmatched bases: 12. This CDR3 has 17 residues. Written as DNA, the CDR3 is TGTGCCAGTAGTAGCTCCCGGGACAGGGTAAGGGCAGATACGCAGTATTTT. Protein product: CASSSSRDRVRADTQYF.

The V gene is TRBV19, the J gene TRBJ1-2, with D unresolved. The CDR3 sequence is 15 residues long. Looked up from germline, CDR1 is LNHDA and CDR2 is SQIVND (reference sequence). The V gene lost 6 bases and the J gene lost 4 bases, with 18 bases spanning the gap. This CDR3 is CASSDIAHPRYGYTF. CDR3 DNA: TGTGCCAGTAGCGACATCGCCCACCCTCGCTATGGCTACACCTTC.

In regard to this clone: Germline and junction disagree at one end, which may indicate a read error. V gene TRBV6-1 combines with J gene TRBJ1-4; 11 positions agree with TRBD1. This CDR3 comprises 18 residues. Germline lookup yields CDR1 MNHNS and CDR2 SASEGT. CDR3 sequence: CASSEGQGATIGNEKLFF. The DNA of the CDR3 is TGTGCCAGCAGCGAAGGACAGGGGGCGACGATTGGTAACGAAAAACTGTTTTTT.

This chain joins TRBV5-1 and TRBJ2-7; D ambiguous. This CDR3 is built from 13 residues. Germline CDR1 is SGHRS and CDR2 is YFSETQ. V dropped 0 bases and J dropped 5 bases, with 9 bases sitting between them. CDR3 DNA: TGCGCCAGCAGCTTGGGAACAGTCCACGAGCAGTACTTC. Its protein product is CASSLGTVHEQYF.

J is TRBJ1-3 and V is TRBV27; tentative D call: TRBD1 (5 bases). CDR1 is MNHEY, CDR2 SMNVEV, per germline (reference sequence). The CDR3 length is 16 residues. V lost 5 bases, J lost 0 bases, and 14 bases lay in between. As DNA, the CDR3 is TGTGCCAGCAGTCGGGGACTCCCGAGCTCTGGAAACACCATATATTTT. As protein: CASSRGLPSSGNTIYF.

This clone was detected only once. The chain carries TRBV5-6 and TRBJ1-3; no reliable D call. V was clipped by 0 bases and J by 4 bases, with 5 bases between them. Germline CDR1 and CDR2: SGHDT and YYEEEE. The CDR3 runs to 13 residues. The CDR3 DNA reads TGTGCCAGCAGCTTGGCCGGGGGAAACACCATATATTTT. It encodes CASSLAGGNTIYF.

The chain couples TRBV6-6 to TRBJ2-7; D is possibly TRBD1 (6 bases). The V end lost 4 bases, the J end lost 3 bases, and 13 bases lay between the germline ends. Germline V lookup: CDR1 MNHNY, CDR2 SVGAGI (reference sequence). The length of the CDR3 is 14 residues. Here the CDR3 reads CASSLVGQNYEQYF. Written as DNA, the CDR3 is TGTGCCAGCAGTTTAGTCGGACAGAACTACGAGCAGTACTTC.

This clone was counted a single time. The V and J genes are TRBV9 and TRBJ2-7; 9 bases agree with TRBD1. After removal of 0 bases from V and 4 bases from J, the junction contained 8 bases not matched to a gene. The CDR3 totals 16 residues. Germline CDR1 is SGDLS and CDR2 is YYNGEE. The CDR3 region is CASSVDPRDRVYEQYF. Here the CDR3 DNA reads TGTGCCAGCAGCGTAGACCCTCGGGACAGGGTTTACGAGCAGTACTTC. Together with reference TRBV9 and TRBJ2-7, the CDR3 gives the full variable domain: DSGVTQTPKHLITATGQRVTLRCSPRSGDLSVYWYQQSLDQGLQFLIQYYNGEERAKGNILERFSAQQFPDLHSELNLSSLELGDSALYFCASSVDPRDRVYEQYFGPGTRLTVT.

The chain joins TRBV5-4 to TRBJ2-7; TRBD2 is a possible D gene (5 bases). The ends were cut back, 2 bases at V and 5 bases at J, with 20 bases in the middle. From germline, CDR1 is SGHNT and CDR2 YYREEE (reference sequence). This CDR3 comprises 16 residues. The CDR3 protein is CASSFSGQLEVNEQYF. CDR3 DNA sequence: TGTGCCAGCAGCTTTTCCGGGCAGTTGGAGGTCAACGAGCAGTACTTC. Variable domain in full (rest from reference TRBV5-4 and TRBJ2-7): ETGVTQSPTHLIKTRGQQVTLRCSSQSGHNTVSWYQQALGQGPQFIFQYYREEENGRGNFPPRFSGLQFPNYSSELNVNALELDDSALYLCASSFSGQLEVNEQYFGPGTRLTVT.

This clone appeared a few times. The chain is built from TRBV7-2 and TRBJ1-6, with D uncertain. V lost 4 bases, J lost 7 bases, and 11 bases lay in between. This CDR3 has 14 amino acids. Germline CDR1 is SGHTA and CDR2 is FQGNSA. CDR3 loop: CASSSETWNSPLHF. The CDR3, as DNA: TGTGCCAGCAGCTCCGAGACTTGGAATTCACCCCTCCACTTT.

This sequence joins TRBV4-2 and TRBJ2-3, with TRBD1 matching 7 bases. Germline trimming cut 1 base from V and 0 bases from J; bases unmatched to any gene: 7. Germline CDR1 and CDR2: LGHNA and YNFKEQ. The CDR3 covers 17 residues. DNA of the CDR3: TGTGCCAGCAGCCAAGCTCAGGGACAGACCAGCACAGATACGCAGTATTTT. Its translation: CASSQAQGQTSTDTQYF.

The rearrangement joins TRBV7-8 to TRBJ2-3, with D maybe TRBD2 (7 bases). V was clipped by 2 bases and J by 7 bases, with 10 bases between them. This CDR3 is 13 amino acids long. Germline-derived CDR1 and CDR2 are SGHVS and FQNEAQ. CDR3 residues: CASSLRGANTQYF. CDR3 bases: TGTGCCAGCAGCTTACGGGGGGCAAATACGCAGTATTTT.

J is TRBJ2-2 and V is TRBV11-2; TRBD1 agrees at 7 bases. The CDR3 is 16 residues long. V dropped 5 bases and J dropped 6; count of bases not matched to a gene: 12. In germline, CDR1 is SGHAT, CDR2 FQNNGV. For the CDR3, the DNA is TGTGCCAGCAGCCGGGGACAGTTGAACAGCGCCGGGGAGCTGTTTTTT. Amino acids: CASSRGQLNSAGELFF.

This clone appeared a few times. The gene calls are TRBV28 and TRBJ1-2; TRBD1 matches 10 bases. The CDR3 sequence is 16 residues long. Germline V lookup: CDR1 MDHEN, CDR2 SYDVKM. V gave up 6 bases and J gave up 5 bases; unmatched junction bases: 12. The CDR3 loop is CASSPWEGQGIYGYTF. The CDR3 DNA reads TGTGCCAGCAGCCCTTGGGAGGGACAGGGGATTTATGGCTACACCTTC.

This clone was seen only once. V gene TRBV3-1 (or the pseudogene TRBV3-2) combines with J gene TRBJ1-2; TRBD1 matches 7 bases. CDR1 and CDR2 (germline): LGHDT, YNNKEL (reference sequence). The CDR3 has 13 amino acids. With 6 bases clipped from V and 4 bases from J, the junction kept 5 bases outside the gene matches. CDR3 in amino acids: CASSRGQGYGYTF. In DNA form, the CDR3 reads TGTGCCAGCAGTAGGGGGCAGGGCTATGGCTACACCTTC.

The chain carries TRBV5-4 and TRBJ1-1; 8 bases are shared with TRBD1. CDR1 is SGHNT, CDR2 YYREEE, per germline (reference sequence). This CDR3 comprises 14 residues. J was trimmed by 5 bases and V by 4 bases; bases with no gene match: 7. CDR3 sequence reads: CASSTRQGKTEAFF. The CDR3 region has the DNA TGTGCCAGCAGCACTCGACAGGGGAAGACTGAAGCTTTCTTT. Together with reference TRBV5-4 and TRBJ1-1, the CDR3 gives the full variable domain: ETGVTQSPTHLIKTRGQQVTLRCSSQSGHNTVSWYQQALGQGPQFIFQYYREEENGRGNFPPRFSGLQFPNYSSELNVNALELDDSALYLCASSTRQGKTEAFFGQGTRLTVV.

The DNA of the CDR3 is TGTGCCAGCAGCCTCAGGACTGAAGAGACCCAGTACTTC. Residues: CASSLRTEETQYF. The J gene is TRBJ2-5, the V gene TRBV4-2; a weak D match, TRBD2 (5 bases). The V gene lost 4 bases and the J gene lost 3 bases, with 9 bases spanning the gap. The germline V gene has CDR1 LGHNA and CDR2 YNFKEQ. There are 13 residues in the CDR3.

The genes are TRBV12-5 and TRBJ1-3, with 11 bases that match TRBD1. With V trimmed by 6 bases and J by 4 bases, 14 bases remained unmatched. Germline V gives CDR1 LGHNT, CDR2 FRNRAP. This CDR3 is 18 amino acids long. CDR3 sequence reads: CASGLRIKGQGEGNTIYF. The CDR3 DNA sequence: TGTGCTAGTGGCTTACGCATTAAGGGACAGGGGGAAGGAAACACCATATATTTT.

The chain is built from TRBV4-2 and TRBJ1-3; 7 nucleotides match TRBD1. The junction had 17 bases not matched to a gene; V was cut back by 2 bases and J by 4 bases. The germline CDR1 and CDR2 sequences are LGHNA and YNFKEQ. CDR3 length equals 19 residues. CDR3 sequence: CASSQFPHHTGDLGNTIYF. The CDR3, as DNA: TGTGCCAGCAGCCAATTTCCCCACCATACAGGGGATCTCGGAAACACCATATATTTT.